A single sample is the source of the 8 T cell receptor beta chains below, sequenced in a study of blood T cell repertoires in COVID-19. The assay was immunoSEQ multiplex PCR, and TCRdb's table has in-frame clones only and misses some. The sample shows 300,000 to 400,000 clones, about 91% of them seen only once. The source material was peripheral blood. These receptors originate from a woman aged 25 to 39 with COVID-19, enrolled during active disease.

The CDR3 spells CASSKYVAGANNEQFF. DNA of the CDR3: TGTGCCAGTAGTAAGTATGTAGCGGGGGCCAACAATGAGCAGTTCTTC. V usage is TRBV19 and J usage is TRBJ2-1; 9 bases match TRBD2. Germline assignment: CDR1 LNHDA and CDR2 SQIVND (reference sequence). CDR3 length: 16 residues. Losses at the gene ends were 4 bases for V and 5 bases for J; bases not matched to a gene: 9.

As concerns this clone: Within the sample, other DNA sequences also encode this same CDR3. The CDR3 is CASSLGGTGEAFF. Written as DNA, the CDR3 is TGTGCCAGCAGCTTAGGAGGGACAGGGGAAGCTTTCTTT. This sequence joins TRBV11-2 and TRBJ1-1; 9 nucleotides agree with TRBD1. CDR3 length: 13 amino acids. Germline lookup yields CDR1 SGHAT and CDR2 FQNNGV. With V trimmed by 1 base and J by 8 bases, 2 bases remained unmatched.

The chain is built from TRBV7-2 and TRBJ1-6, with 7 positions matching TRBD1. CDR1 and CDR2 (germline): SGHTA, FQGNSA. The trim removed 4 bases at V and 6 bases at J, leaving 15 bases unmatched. The CDR3 runs 18 residues. The CDR3 here is CASSSVTGRLGINSPLHF. The CDR3 bases are TGTGCCAGCAGCTCGGTGACAGGGCGCTTGGGTATTAATTCACCCCTCCACTTT.

This clone came up once. The rearrangement links TRBV4-1 to TRBJ2-3, with D uncertain. V was cut by 0 bases and J by 8 bases, with 15 bases left in between. Germline values: CDR1 MGHRA, CDR2 YSYEKL. CDR3 length: 15 amino acids. CDR3 region: CASSQDQVSFGTQYF. The CDR3 region has the DNA TGCGCCAGCAGCCAAGATCAAGTCTCCTTCGGTACGCAGTATTTT.

The V call is TRBV19, the J call TRBJ2-1; 7 bases map to TRBD2. The CDR3 consists of 15 residues. V trimming: 1 base; J trimming: 3 bases; junction bases outside the gene matches: 3. Germline V gene lookup returns CDR1 LNHDA and CDR2 SQIVND (reference sequence). The CDR3 sequence: CASSIAGGNYNEQFF. The CDR3 DNA is TGTGCCAGTAGTATAGCGGGGGGTAACTACAATGAGCAGTTCTTC.

This clone was recorded once. The genes are TRBV3-1 (or the pseudogene TRBV3-2) and TRBJ2-3; 7 bases line up with TRBD2. Losses at the gene ends were 0 bases for V and 4 bases for J; bases not matched to a gene: 7. Germline CDR1 reads LGHDT; CDR2 reads YNNKEL (reference sequence). The CDR3 length is 16 residues. CDR3: CASSQDSGWEPDTQYF. CDR3 DNA sequence: TGTGCCAGCAGCCAAGATAGCGGGTGGGAACCAGATACGCAGTATTTT.

The chain is built from TRBV28 and TRBJ2-4, with 9 bases aligning to TRBD1. CDR1 and CDR2 (germline): MDHEN, SYDVKM. The CDR3 sequence is 15 residues long. The V and J ends lost 5 bases and 9 bases, in that order; junction bases with no gene match: 11. The CDR3, as DNA: TGTGCCAGCAGTAACCCGGGACAGGGTAGTGTCATTCAGTACTTC. Its translation is CASSNPGQGSVIQYF.

This chain joins TRBV5-5 and TRBJ2-7; possible D gene TRBD2, 7 bases. The CDR3 extends over 14 amino acids. Trimming stripped 0 bases from V and 5 bases from J, with 12 bases between. The V gene's germline CDR1 is SGHKS and CDR2 YYEKEE (reference sequence). The CDR3 reads CASSLGGGADEQYV. As DNA, the CDR3 is TGTGCCAGCAGCTTGGGAGGGGGGGCCGACGAGCAGTACGTC.